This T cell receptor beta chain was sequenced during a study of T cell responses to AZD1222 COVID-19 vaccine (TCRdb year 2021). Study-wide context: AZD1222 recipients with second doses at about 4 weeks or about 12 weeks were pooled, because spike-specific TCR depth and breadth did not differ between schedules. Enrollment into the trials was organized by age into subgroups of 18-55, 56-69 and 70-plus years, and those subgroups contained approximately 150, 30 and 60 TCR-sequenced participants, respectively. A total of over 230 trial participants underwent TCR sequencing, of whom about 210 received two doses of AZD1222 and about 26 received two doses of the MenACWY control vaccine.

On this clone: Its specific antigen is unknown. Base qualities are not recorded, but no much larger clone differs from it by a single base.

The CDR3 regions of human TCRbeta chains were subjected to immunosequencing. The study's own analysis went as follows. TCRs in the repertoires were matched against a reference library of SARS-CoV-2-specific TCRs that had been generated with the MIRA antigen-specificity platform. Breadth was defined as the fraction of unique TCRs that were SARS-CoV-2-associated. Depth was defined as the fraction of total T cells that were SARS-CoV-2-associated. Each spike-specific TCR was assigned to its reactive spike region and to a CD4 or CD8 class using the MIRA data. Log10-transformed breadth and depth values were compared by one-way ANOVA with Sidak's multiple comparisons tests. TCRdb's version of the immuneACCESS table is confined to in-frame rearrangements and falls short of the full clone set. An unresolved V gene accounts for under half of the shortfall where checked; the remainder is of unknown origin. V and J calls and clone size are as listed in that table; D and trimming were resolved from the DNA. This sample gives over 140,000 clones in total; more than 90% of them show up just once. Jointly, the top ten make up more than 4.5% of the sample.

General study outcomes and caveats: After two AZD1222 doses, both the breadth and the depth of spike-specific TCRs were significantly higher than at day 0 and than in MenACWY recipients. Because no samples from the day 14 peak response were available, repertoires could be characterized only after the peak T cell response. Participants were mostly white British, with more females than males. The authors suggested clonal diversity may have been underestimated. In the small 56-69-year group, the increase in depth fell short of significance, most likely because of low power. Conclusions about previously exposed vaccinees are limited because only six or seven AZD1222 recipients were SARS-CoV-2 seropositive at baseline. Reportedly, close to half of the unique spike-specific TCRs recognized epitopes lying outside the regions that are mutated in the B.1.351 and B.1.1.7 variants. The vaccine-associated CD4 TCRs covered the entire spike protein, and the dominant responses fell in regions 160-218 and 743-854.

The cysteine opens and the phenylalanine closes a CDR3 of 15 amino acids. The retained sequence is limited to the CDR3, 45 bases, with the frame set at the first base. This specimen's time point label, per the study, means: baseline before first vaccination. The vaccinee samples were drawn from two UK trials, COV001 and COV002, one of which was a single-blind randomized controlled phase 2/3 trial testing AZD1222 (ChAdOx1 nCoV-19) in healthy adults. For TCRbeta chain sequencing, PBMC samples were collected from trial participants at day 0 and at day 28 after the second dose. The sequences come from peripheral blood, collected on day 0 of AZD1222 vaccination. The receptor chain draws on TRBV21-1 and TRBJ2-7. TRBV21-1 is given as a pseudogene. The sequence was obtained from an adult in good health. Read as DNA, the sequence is TGTGCCAGCAGCAAACTGGACGGAAGATCCTACGAGCAGTACTTC. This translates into CASSKLDGRSYEQYF.